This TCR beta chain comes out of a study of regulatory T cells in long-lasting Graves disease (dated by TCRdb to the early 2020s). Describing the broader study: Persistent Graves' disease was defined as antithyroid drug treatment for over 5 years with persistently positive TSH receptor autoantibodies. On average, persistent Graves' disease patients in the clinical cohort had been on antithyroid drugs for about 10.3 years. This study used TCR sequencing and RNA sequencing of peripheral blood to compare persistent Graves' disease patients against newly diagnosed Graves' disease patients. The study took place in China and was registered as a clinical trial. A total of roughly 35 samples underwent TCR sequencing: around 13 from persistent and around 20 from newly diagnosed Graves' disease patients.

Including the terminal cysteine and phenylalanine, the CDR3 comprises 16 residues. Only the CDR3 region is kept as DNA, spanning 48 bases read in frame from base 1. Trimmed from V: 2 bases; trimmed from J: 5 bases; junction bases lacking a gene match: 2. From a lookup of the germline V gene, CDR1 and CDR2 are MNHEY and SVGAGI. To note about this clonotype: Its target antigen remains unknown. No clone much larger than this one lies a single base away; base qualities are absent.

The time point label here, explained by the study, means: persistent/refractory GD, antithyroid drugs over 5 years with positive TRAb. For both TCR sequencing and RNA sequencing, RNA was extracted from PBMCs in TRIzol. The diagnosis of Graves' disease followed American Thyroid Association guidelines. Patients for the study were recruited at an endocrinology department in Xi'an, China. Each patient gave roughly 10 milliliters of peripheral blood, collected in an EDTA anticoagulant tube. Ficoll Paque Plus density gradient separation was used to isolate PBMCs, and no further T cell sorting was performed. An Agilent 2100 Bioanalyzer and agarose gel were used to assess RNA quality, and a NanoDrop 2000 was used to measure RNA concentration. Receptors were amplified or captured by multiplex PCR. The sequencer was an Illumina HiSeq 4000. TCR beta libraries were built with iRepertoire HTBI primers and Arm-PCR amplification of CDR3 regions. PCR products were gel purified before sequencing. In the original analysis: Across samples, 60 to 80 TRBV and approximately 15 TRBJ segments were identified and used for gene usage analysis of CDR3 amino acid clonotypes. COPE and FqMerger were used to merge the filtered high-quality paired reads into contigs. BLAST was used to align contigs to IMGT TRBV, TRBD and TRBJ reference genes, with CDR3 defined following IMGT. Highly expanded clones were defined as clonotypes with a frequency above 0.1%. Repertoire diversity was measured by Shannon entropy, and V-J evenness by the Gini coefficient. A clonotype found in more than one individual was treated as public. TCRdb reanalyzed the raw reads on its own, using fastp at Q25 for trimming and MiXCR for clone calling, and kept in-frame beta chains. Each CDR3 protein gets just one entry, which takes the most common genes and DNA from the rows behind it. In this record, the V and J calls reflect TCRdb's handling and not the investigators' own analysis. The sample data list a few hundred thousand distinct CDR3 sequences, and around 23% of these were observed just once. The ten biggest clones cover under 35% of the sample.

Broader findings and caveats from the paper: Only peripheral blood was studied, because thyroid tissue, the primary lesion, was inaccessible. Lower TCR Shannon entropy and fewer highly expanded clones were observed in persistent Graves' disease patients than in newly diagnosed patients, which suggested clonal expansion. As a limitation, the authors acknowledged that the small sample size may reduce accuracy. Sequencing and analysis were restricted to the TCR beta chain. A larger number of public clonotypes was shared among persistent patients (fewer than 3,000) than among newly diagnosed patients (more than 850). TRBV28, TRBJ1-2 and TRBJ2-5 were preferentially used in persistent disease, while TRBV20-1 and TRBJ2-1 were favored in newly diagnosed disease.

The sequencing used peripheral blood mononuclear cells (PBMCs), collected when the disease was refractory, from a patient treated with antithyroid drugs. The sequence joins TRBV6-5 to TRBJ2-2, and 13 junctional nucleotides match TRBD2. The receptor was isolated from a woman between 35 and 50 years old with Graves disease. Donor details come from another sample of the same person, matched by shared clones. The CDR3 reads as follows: CASSYRLAGGTGELFF. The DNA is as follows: TGTGCCAGCAGTTACCGACTAGCGGGAGGAACCGGGGAGCTGTTTTTT.